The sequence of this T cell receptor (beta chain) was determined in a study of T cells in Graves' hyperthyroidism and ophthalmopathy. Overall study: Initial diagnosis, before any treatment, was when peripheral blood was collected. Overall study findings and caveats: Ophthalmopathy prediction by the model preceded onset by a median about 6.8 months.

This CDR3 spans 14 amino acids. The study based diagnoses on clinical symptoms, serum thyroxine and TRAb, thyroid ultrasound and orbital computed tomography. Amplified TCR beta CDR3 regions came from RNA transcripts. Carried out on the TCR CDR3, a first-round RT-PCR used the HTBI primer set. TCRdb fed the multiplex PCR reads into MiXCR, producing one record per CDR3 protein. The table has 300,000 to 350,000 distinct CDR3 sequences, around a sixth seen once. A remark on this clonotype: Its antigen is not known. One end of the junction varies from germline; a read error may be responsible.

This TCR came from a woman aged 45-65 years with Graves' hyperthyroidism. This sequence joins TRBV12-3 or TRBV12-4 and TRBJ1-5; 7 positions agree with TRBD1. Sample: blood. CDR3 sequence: CASRLGGSNQPQHF. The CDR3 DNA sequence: TGTGCCAGCAGATTAGGGGGCAGCAATCAGCCCCAGCATTTT.